This T cell receptor (beta chain) was documented in a study of shared clonotypes between healthy human individuals. As concerns this clone: The antigen is not known.

Using immunoSEQ multiplex PCR, the repertoire was profiled, and TCRdb retains in-frame clones only, with some absent. The table lists 780,000 or so clones, around 70% of them singletons. Adult Caucasians living in Nashville, Tennessee made up all of the donors. Findings of the study overall: Among a few donors, about 5% of naive CD4 clonotypes were found in common.

This TCR came from a woman younger than 45 in good health. The material sequenced was memory CD4+ T cells sorted from blood. Subset here: CD45RA-negative fraction.

CDR3 sequence: CAISDNSIYQPQHF. The CDR3 DNA reads as TGTGCCATCAGTGATAACAGTATATATCAGCCCCAGCATTTT. The V and J genes are TRBV10-3 and TRBJ1-5, with unresolved D. CDR1 is ENHRY, CDR2 SYGVKD, per germline. Trimming took off 3 bases at V and 5 bases at J, with 11 bases between the two ends. The CDR3 runs 14 residues.